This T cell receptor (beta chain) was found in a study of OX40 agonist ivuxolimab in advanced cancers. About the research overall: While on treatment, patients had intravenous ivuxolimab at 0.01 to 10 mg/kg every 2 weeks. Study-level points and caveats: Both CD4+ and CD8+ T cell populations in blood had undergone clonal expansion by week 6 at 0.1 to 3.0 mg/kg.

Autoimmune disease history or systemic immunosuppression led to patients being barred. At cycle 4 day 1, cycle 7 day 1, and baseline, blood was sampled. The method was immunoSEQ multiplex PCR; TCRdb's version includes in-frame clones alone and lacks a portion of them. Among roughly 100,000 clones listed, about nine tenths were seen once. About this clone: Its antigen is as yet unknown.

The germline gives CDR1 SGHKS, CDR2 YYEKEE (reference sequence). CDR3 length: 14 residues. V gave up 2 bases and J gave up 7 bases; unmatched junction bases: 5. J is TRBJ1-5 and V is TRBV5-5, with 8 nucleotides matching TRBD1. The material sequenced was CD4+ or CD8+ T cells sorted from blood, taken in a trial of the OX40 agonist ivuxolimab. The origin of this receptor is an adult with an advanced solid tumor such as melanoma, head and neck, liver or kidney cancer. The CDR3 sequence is CASSFQGASQPQHF. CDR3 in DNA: TGTGCCAGCAGCTTCCAGGGGGCAAGCCAGCCCCAGCATTTT.